A single sample gave rise to the 32 T cell receptor beta chains below, sequenced in a study of CD8 T cells in Susac syndrome. A quantity of about 0.5 to 1 ug RNA underwent reverse transcription using random hexamers. TCRdb analysed the immunoSEQ multiplex PCR reads with MiXCR anew, one entry per CDR3 protein. The sample gives about 60,000 distinct CDR3 sequences, approximately 94% of which show up once; 0.2% is in the top ten. The sequenced material came from CD8+ T cells from PBMCs. These receptor sequences come from a human donor in good health.

This clonotype was counted between two and nine times. This chain links TRBV6-5 with TRBJ1-5, with D unresolved. The CDR3 is 13 residues long. Germline CDR1 and CDR2: MNHEY and SVGAGI. V was trimmed by 2 bases and J by 3 bases, leaving 5 bases between them. CDR3: CASSYRYNQPQHF. CDR3 in DNA: TGTGCCAGCAGTTACAGGTACAATCAGCCCCAGCATTTT.

The chain links TRBV30 to TRBJ2-2; no clear D. Trimming pared 4 bases from V and 6 bases from J, leaving 9 bases between. Germline V gene sequence: CDR1 GTSNPN, CDR2 SVGIG (reference sequence). The length of the CDR3 is 12 residues. The CDR3 sequence is CAWIGSAGELFF. CDR3 DNA: TGTGCCTGGATCGGATCCGCCGGGGAGCTGTTTTTT.

This rearrangement joins TRBV24-1 to TRBJ1-2; TRBD1 matches at 7 bases. After removal of 2 bases from V and 6 bases from J, the junction contained 2 bases not matched to a gene. Germline CDR1 KGHDR, CDR2 SFDVKD. The CDR3 contains 13 residues. This CDR3 is CATSDSDRDGYTF. DNA for the CDR3: TGTGCCACCAGTGATTCTGACAGGGATGGCTACACCTTC.

This clonotype was observed a single time. This rearrangement joins TRBV7-9 to TRBJ2-5; possibly TRBD1 or TRBD2 for D (5 bases each). This CDR3 comprises 13 residues. V was trimmed by 6 bases and J by 0 bases, leaving 8 bases between them. Germline V CDR1 and CDR2: SEHNR, FQNEAQ (reference sequence). The CDR3, as DNA: TGTGCCAGCAGATGGGGGTACCAAGAGACCCAGTACTTC. Translation: CASRWGYQETQYF.

The chain joins TRBV28 to TRBJ2-5, with TRBD2 identical over 13 bases. Trimming cost V 4 bases and J 1 base; bases outside gene matches: 9. Germline assignment: CDR1 MDHEN and CDR2 SYDVKM. The CDR3 is made up of 18 amino acids. The CDR3 sequence is CASSSTPGLAGRQETQYF. CDR3 DNA: TGTGCCAGCAGTTCTACGCCGGGACTAGCGGGGCGCCAAGAGACCCAGTACTTC.

This chain joins TRBV10-1 and TRBJ1-1; D is unclear. Trimming removed 6 bases from V and 4 bases from J, with 12 bases in between. Per germline, CDR1 WNHNN and CDR2 SYGVQD (reference sequence). The CDR3 is 13 residues long. The CDR3 protein is CASRGRRATEAFF. In nucleotides, the CDR3 is TGCGCCAGCAGAGGGAGGAGGGCCACTGAAGCTTTCTTT.

This chain connects TRBV11-1 to TRBJ1-1; D is ambiguous. The CDR3 extends over 14 amino acids. Trimming shortened V by 5 bases and J by 2 bases, and 12 bases separated the two germline ends. Germline CDR1 and CDR2: SGHAT and FQDESV (reference sequence). CDR3 loop: CASSLPEGNTEAFF. DNA for the CDR3: TGTGCCAGCAGCCTCCCTGAGGGTAACACTGAAGCTTTCTTT.

This clonotype appeared once. The V call is TRBV9, the J call TRBJ2-1; 9 nucleotides line up with TRBD2. CDR3 length: 17 amino acids. V trimming: 4 bases; J trimming: 9 bases; junction bases outside the gene matches: 17. CDR1 and CDR2 from the germline V gene are SGDLS and YYNGEE. CDR3 protein: CASSRVASGALQGEQFF. DNA for the CDR3: TGTGCCAGCAGCCGTGTGGCTAGCGGGGCCCTGCAGGGTGAGCAGTTCTTC. The variable domain in full, with the rest retrieved from reference TRBV9 and TRBJ2-1, is DSGVTQTPKHLITATGQRVTLRCSPRSGDLSVYWYQQSLDQGLQFLIQYYNGEERAKGNILERFSAQQFPDLHSELNLSSLELGDSALYFCASSRVASGALQGEQFFGPGTRLTVL.

V gene TRBV4-2 combines with J gene TRBJ2-3; D gene unclear. The CDR3 consists of 13 residues. V was cut by 2 bases and J by 2 bases, with 5 bases left in between. CDR1 and CDR2 (germline): LGHNA, YNFKEQ. The CDR3 here is CASSQFLTDTQYF. The CDR3 bases are TGTGCCAGCAGCCAATTTCTCACAGATACGCAGTATTTT.

The V call is TRBV4-2, the J call TRBJ2-3; 8 bases agree with TRBD1. The CDR3 runs 19 residues. From germline, CDR1 is LGHNA and CDR2 YNFKEQ. V was pared by 0 bases and J by 3 bases, with 14 bases of the junction left unmatched. CDR3 DNA: TGTGCCAGCAGCCAAGATCGGGGTTTGACAGGGGCGCGAACAGATACGCAGTATTTT. The encoded protein is CASSQDRGLTGARTDTQYF.

This chain uses TRBV6-6 with TRBJ2-2; D call uncertain. Trimming left V 3 bases short and J 5 bases short, with 7 bases between. Looked up from germline, CDR1 is MNHNY and CDR2 is SVGAGI (reference sequence). The CDR3 is 13 amino acids. CDR3 coding DNA: TGTGCCAGCAGTTATGAGTGGACCGGGGAGCTGTTTTTT. Encoded protein: CASSYEWTGELFF.

The chain links TRBV15 to TRBJ2-1, with 11 bases that match TRBD1. V lost 5 bases, J lost 4 bases, and 4 bases stayed unmatched. The CDR3 is 15 residues long. The germline CDR1 and CDR2 sequences are LNHNV and YYDKDF (reference sequence). DNA of the CDR3: TGTGCCACCAGCCCTCGGGACAGGGGGTACAATGAGCAGTTCTTC. Its protein is CATSPRDRGYNEQFF.

The genes are TRBV7-6 and TRBJ2-1; D gene unclear. There are 14 residues in the CDR3. Germline loops: CDR1 SGHVS, CDR2 FNYEAQ. V shed 4 bases and J shed 9 bases, with 16 bases lying between them. CDR3 loop: CASSSTINGGEQFF. The CDR3 bases are TGTGCCAGCAGCTCCACCATTAACGGTGGTGAGCAGTTCTTC.

CDR3 protein: CASSFPGTITDTQYF. DNA of the CDR3: TGTGCCAGCAGTTTCCCCGGGACAATCACAGATACGCAGTATTTT. The chain combines TRBV12-3 or TRBV12-4 with TRBJ2-3; D perhaps matches TRBD1 (6 bases). The CDR3 is made up of 15 amino acids. With 3 bases removed from V and 2 bases from J, the gap between germline ends came to 12 bases.

The CDR3 here is CASSQDVRVRQETQYF. The CDR3, as DNA: TGTGCCAGCAGCCAAGATGTAAGGGTTAGACAAGAGACCCAGTACTTC. J is TRBJ2-5 and V is TRBV14; D uncertain. CDR1 is SGHDN, CDR2 FVKESK, per germline. Trimming pared 0 bases from V and 2 bases from J, leaving 13 bases between. The CDR3 covers 16 residues. The variable domain in full, with the rest retrieved from reference TRBV14 and TRBJ2-5, is EAGVTQFPSHSVIEKGQTVTLRCDPISGHDNLYWYRRVMGKEIKFLLHFVKESKQDESGMPNNRFLAERTGGTYSTLKVQPAELEDSGVYFCASSQDVRVRQETQYFGPGTRLLVL.

The chain combines TRBV7-3 with TRBJ1-2; D possibly corresponds to TRBD1 (6 bases). CDR1 and CDR2 from the germline V gene are SGHTA and FQGTGA. This CDR3 comprises 13 residues. V lost 4 bases and J lost 7, with 13 bases in between. In DNA form, the CDR3 reads TGTGCCAGCAGCTCCGAGGGGGAAACTGGCTACACCTTC. It translates to CASSSEGETGYTF.

This clonotype was detected once. The J gene is TRBJ2-7, the V gene TRBV30; D might be TRBD1 (5 bases). V was clipped by 0 bases and J by 3 bases, with 9 bases between them. This CDR3 comprises 13 residues. Germline CDR1 is GTSNPN and CDR2 is SVGIG (reference sequence). The CDR3 reads CAWSVDRIYEQYF. The CDR3 DNA reads as TGTGCCTGGAGTGTCGACAGAATCTACGAGCAGTACTTC.

The chain uses TRBV27 and TRBJ1-2, with D possibly TRBD1 on 6 matching bases. Trimming left V 6 bases short and J 5 bases short, with 10 bases between. The germline gives CDR1 MNHEY, CDR2 SMNVEV (reference sequence). The CDR3 consists of 12 residues. The CDR3 sequence: CASSVRGYGYTF. Here the CDR3 DNA reads TGTGCCAGCAGCGTCAGGGGATATGGCTACACCTTC.

The rearrangement joins TRBV28 to TRBJ2-1; TRBD2 matches 7 bases. After removal of 3 bases from V and 3 bases from J, the junction contained 8 bases not matched to a gene. The germline V gene encodes CDR1 MDHEN and CDR2 SYDVKM. The CDR3 consists of 16 residues. This chain's CDR3 is CASSFYSGEGYNEQFF. The DNA of the CDR3 is TGTGCCAGCAGTTTCTACAGCGGGGAGGGCTACAATGAGCAGTTCTTC.

The chain is built from TRBV24-1 and TRBJ2-2; a possible D gene is TRBD1 (6 bases). CDR1 is KGHDR and CDR2 is SFDVKD in the germline V gene. The ends were cut back, 3 bases at V and 1 base at J, with 11 bases in the middle. This CDR3 is built from 16 residues. CDR3 DNA sequence: TGTGCCACCAGTGATACAGGGTCCCTGAACACCGGGGAGCTGTTTTTT. This encodes CATSDTGSLNTGELFF.

The chain recombines TRBV20-1 with TRBJ2-3; 9 bases fit TRBD1. The CDR3 has 13 residues. J lost 6 bases, V lost 2 bases, and 3 bases had no gene match. Germline assignment: CDR1 DFQATT and CDR2 SNEGSKA (reference sequence). The chain's CDR3 is CSARYRGQDTQYF. CDR3 DNA: TGCAGTGCTAGATACAGGGGGCAGGATACGCAGTATTTT.

The chain carries TRBV1 and TRBJ1-6; TRBD1 reflects the table's D call only, with no check against the DNA. TRBV1 corresponds to a pseudogene. The CDR3 sequence is 18 residues long. The CDR3 protein is CTSSQVIVGTHAQGTLHF. DNA of the CDR3: TGCACCAGCAGCCAAGTGATAGTTGGGACCCACGCCCAAGGGACCCTCCACTTT.

CDR3 amino acids: CASSATRTVNTEAFF. In nucleotides, the CDR3 is TGTGCCAGCAGTGCGACTCGGACAGTGAACACTGAAGCTTTCTTT. The chain uses TRBV2 and TRBJ1-1, with D possibly TRBD1 on 6 matching bases. This CDR3 has 15 residues. Per the germline V gene, CDR1 is SNHLY and CDR2 is FYNNEI. The V end lost 4 bases, the J end lost 0 bases, and 12 bases lay between the germline ends.

The chain combines TRBV2 with TRBJ1-5; TRBD1 matches 8 bases. The CDR3 is 16 amino acids. Germline V gene sequence: CDR1 SNHLY, CDR2 FYNNEI. V trimming: 6 bases; J trimming: 7 bases; junction bases outside the gene matches: 14. DNA for the CDR3: TGTGCCAGCAGCGAAAACCCGGACAGGGCGGGCCAGCCCCAGCATTTT. Translating gives CASSENPDRAGQPQHF.

The genes are TRBV29-1 and TRBJ1-6; D gene uncertain. This CDR3 is built from 12 residues. Looked up from germline, CDR1 is SQVTM and CDR2 is ANQGSEA. V was cut by 3 bases and J by 11 bases, with 11 bases left in between. The CDR3 spells CSVDSSEAPLHF. Written as DNA, the CDR3 is TGCAGCGTTGACTCGTCGGAGGCACCCCTCCACTTT. Filled out from reference TRBV29-1 and TRBJ1-6, the complete variable domain reads SAVISQKPSRDICQRGTSLTIQCQVDSQVTMMFWYRQQPGQSLTLIATANQGSEATYESGFVIDKFPISRPNLTFSTLTVSNMSPEDSSIYLCSVDSSEAPLHFGNGTRLTVT.

The CDR3 sequence is CASKGTSNYGYTF. The CDR3 DNA follows: TGTGCCAGCAAGGGCACCTCCAACTATGGCTACACCTTC. The gene calls are TRBV6-2 or TRBV6-3 and TRBJ1-2; no clear D. Germline CDR1 is MNHEY and CDR2 is SVGEGT. V gave up 7 bases and J gave up 2 bases, with 11 bases separating them. The CDR3 sequence is 13 residues long.

The chain employs TRBV7-9 and TRBJ1-1; D might be TRBD1 (5 bases). This CDR3 contains 14 residues. V was shortened by 5 bases and J by 6 bases, with 16 bases between the two germline ends. Germline lookup yields CDR1 SEHNR and CDR2 FQNEAQ (reference sequence). CDR3 in DNA: TGTGCCAGCAGCGCCGAGGACAATAGTGCTGAAGCTTTCTTT. It translates to CASSAEDNSAEAFF.

The V call is TRBV20-1, the J call TRBJ2-5, with 7 bases identical to TRBD2. The CDR3 is 15 residues long. Germline loops: CDR1 DFQATT, CDR2 SNEGSKA (reference sequence). The ends lost 0 bases at V and 7 bases at J; junction bases unmatched: 11. The CDR3: CSARDSSGPNGTQYF. The CDR3 DNA follows: TGCAGTGCTAGAGATTCTAGCGGACCGAATGGGACCCAGTACTTC.

The chain links TRBV13 to TRBJ1-5, with D maybe TRBD1 (5 bases). Germline V CDR1 and CDR2: PRHDT, FYEKMQ (reference sequence). This CDR3 spans 14 amino acids. V lost 0 bases to trimming and J lost 7 bases, with 10 bases between them. The CDR3 DNA is TGTGCCAGCAGCTTAGGTGGGGGAGAGCAGCCCCAGCATTTT. Residues: CASSLGGGEQPQHF.

The chain uses TRBV6-1 and TRBJ2-2; D is undetermined. Looked up from germline, CDR1 is MNHNS and CDR2 is SASEGT. V was shortened by 4 bases and J by 3 bases, with 21 bases between the two germline ends. The CDR3 contains 18 residues. Written as DNA, the CDR3 is TGTGCCAGCAGTGCCCTCCCGGACCTTTCCGACGACACCGGGGAGCTGTTTTTT. It translates to CASSALPDLSDDTGELFF.

The chain couples TRBV14 to TRBJ1-6; D not resolved. The V gene's germline CDR1 is SGHDN and CDR2 FVKESK. The CDR3 loop spans 14 amino acids. The V end lost 4 bases, the J end lost 8 bases, and 12 bases lay between the germline ends. This chain's CDR3 is CASSLGGFYSPLHF. DNA of the CDR3: TGTGCCAGCAGCCTTGGTGGTTTTTATTCACCCCTCCACTTT.

The chain combines TRBV3-1 with TRBJ2-3; 7 bases line up with TRBD2. The CDR3 runs 15 residues. Losses at the gene ends were 1 base for V and 6 bases for J; bases not matched to a gene: 7. CDR1 is LGHDT, CDR2 YNNKEL, per germline (reference sequence). CDR3 residues: CASSQVGGRKDTQYF. CDR3 in DNA: TGTGCCAGCAGCCAAGTGGGAGGGCGCAAGGATACGCAGTATTTT.